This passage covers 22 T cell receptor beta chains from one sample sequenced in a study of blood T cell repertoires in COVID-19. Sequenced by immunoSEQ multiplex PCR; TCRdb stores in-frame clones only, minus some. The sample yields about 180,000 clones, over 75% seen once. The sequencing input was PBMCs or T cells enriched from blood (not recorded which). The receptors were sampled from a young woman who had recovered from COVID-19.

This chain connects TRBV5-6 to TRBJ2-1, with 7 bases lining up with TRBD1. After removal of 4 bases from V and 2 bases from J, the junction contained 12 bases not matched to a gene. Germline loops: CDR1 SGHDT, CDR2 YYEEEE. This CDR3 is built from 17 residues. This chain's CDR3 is CASSERGRDRAYNEQFF. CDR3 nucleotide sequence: TGTGCCAGCAGCGAGAGGGGACGGGACAGAGCCTACAATGAGCAGTTCTTC. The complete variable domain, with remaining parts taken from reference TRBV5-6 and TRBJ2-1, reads DAGVTQSPTHLIKTRGQQVTLRCSPKSGHDTVSWYQQALGQGPQFIFQYYEEEERQRGNFPDRFSGHQFPNYSSELNVNALLLGDSALYLCASSERGRDRAYNEQFFGPGTRLTVL.

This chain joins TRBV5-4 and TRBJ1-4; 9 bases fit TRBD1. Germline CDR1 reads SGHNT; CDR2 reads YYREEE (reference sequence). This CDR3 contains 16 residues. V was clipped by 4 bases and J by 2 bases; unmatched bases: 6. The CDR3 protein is CASSTLGQGTNEKLFF. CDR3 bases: TGTGCCAGCAGCACCCTCGGACAGGGGACTAATGAAAAACTGTTTTTT.

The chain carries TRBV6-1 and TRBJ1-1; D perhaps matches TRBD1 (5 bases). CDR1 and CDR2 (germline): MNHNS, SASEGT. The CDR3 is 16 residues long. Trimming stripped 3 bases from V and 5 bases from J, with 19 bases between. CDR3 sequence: CASSDSSVGGGTEAFF. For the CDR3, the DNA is TGTGCCAGCAGTGATTCCTCGGTCGGGGGAGGAACTGAAGCTTTCTTT.

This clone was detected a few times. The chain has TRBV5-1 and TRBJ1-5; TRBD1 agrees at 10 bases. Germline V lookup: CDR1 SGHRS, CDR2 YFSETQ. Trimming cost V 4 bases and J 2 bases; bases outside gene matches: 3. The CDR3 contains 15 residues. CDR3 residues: CASSQGQGGNQPQHF. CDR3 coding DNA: TGCGCCAGCAGCCAAGGACAGGGGGGCAATCAGCCCCAGCATTTT.

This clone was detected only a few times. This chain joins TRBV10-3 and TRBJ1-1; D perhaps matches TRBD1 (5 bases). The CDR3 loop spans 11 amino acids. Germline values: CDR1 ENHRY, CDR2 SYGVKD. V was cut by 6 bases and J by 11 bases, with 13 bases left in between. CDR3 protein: CAISEGAAAFF. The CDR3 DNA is TGTGCCATCAGCGAAGGGGCAGCGGCTTTCTTT.

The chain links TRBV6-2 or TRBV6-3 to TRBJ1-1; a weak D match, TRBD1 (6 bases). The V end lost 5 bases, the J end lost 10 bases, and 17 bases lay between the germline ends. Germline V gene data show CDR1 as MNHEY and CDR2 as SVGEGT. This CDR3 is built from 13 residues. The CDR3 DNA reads TGTGCCAGCAGTGATCTGACTTCCAGGGGAGCTTTCTTT. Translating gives CASSDLTSRGAFF.

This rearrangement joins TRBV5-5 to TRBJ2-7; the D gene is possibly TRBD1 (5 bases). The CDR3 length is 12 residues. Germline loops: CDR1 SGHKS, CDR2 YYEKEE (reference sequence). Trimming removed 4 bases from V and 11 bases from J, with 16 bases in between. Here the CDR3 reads CASSPDKFWEYF. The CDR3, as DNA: TGTGCCAGCAGCCCGGACAAATTCTGGGAGTACTTC. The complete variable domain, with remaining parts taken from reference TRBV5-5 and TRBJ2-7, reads DAGVTQSPTHLIKTRGQQVTLRCSPISGHKSVSWYQQVLGQGPQFIFQYYEKEERGRGNFPDRFSARQFPNYSSELNVNALLLGDSALYLCASSPDKFWEYFGPGTRLTVT.

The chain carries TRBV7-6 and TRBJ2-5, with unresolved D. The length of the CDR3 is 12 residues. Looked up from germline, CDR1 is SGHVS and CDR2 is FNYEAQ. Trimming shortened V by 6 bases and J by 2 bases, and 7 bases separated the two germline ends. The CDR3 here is CASSQNQETQYF. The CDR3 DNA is TGTGCCAGCAGTCAGAATCAAGAGACCCAGTACTTC.

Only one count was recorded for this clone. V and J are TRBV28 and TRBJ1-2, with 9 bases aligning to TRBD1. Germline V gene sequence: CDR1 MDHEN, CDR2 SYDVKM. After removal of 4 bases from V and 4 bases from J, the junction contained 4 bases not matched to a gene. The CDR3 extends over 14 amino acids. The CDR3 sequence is CASSWDREIYGYTF. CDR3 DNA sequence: TGTGCCAGCAGTTGGGACAGGGAAATCTATGGCTACACCTTC.

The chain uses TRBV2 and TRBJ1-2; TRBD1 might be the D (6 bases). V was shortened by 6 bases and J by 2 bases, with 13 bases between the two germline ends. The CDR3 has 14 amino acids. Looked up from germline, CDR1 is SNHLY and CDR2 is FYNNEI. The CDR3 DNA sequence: TGTGCCAGCAGCTATCTACAGGGAAACTATGGCTACACCTTC. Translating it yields CASSYLQGNYGYTF.

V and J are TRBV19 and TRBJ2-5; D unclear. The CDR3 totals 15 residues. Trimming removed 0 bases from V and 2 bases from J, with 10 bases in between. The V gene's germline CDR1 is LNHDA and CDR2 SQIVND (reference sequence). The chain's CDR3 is CASSIETGSQETQYF. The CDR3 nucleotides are TGTGCCAGTAGTATAGAAACGGGTTCACAAGAGACCCAGTACTTC.

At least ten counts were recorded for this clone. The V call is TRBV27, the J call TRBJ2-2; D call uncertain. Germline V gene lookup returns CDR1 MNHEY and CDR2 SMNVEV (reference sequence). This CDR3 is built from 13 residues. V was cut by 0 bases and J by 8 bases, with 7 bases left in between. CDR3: CASSLSTVGELFF. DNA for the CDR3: TGTGCCAGCAGTTTATCCACAGTGGGGGAGCTGTTTTTT.

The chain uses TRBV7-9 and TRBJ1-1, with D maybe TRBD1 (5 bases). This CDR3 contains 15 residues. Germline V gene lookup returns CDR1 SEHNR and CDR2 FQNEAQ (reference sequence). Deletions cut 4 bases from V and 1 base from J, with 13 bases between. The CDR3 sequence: CASSSVTDPNTEAFF. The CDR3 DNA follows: TGTGCCAGCAGCTCTGTGACAGACCCGAACACTGAAGCTTTCTTT.

CDR3 loop: CAISTQFSSGNTIYF. For the CDR3, the DNA is TGTGCCATCTCGACTCAATTTAGCTCTGGAAACACCATATATTTT. This chain connects TRBV10-3 to TRBJ1-3; unclear D gene. CDR1 ENHRY and CDR2 SYGVKD come from the germline V gene. The CDR3 consists of 15 residues. Trimming took 8 bases from V and 0 from J, leaving 14 bases between them.

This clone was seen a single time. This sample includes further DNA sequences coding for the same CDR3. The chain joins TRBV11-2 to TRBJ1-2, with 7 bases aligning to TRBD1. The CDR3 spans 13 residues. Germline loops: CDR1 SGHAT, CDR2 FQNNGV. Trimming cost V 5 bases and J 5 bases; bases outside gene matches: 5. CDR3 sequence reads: CASSPGTDYGYTF. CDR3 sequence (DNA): TGTGCCAGCAGCCCCGGGACAGATTATGGCTACACCTTC.

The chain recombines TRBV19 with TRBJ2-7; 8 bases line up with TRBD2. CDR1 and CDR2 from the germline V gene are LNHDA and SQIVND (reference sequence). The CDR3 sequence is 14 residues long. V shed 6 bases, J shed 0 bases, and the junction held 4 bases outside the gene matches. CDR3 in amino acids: CASSPGGASYEQYF. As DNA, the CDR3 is TGTGCCAGTAGCCCCGGGGGGGCCTCCTACGAGCAGTACTTC.

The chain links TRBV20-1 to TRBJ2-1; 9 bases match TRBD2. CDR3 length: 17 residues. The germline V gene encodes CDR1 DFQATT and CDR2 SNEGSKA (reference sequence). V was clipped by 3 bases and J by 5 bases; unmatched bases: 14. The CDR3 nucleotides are TGCAGTGCTAGTCCTCTAGCAAGGGCTAGCGGGAACAATGAGCAGTTCTTC. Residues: CSASPLARASGNNEQFF.

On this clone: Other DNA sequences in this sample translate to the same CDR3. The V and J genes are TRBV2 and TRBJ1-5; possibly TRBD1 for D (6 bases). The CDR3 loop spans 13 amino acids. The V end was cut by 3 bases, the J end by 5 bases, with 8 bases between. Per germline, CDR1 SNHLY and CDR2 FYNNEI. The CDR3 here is CASSEDRDQPQHF. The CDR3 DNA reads TGTGCCAGCAGTGAGGACAGAGATCAGCCCCAGCATTTT. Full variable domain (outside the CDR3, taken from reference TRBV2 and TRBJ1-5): EPEVTQTPSHQVTQMGQEVILRCVPISNHLYFYWYRQILGQKVEFLVSFYNNEISEKSEIFDDQFSVERPDGSNFTLKIRSTKLEDSAMYFCASSEDRDQPQHFGDGTRLSIL.

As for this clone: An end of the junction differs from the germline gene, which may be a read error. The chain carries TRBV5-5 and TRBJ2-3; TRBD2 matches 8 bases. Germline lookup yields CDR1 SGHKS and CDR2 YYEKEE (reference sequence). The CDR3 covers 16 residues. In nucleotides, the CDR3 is TGTGCCAGCAGCCTTCTAGCGGGCCCCCGCACGGATACGCAGTATTTT. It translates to CASSLLAGPRTDTQYF.

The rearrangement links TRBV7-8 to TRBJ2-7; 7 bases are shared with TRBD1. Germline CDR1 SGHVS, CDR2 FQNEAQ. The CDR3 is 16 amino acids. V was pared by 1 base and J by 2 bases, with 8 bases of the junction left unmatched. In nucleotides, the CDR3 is TGTGCCAGCAGCTTAGGGATGACAGGGCCGACCTACGAGCAGTACTTC. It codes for CASSLGMTGPTYEQYF.

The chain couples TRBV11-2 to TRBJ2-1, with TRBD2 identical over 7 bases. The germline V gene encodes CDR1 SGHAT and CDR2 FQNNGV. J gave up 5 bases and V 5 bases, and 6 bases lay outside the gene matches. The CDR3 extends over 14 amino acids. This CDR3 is CASSHSGRDNEQFF. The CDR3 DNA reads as TGTGCCAGCAGCCATAGCGGGCGAGACAATGAGCAGTTCTTC.

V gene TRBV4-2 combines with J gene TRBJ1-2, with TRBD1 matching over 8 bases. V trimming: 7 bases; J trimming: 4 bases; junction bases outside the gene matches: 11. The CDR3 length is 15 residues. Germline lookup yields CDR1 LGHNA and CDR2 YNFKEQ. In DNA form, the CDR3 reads TGTGCCAGCACCTCTGGGACAGGACACCTCTATGGCTACACCTTC. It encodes CASTSGTGHLYGYTF.